This T cell receptor (beta chain) was sequenced during a study of blood T cell repertoires in COVID-19. In the study overall: COVID-19 samples from acute and convalescent phases originated in the United States, Italy and Spain. PBMCs, B-cell-depleted T cells, or T cells provided the cDNA or gDNA that made up the material.

Original processing notes: How many nucleated cells were present was estimated from reference gene primer amplification. Assay used: immunoSEQ multiplex PCR; TCRdb lists only in-frame clones, some missing. V and J calls and clone size are copied from that table; D and trimming were computed from the DNA. The table includes 100,000 to 150,000 clones, roughly 83% detected once. V was pared by 2 bases and J by 4 bases, with 11 bases between. The CDR3 spans 14 residues. Germline V gives CDR1 WSHSY, CDR2 SAAADI. This chain connects TRBV10-2 to TRBJ1-2; D possibly corresponds to TRBD1 (6 bases). Sequencing was performed on peripheral blood. This clonotype was sampled from a middle-aged man with active or convalescent COVID-19. The chain's CDR3 is CASSEGIGGYGYTF. The CDR3 nucleotides read TGCGCCAGCAGTGAGGGTATAGGGGGCTATGGCTACACCTTC.